This TCR beta chain emerged from a study of shared clonotypes between healthy human individuals. Study as a whole: Two women and a few men aged 18 to 49 made up the donors.

This clone has only one observation. An assay was performed, and its level was deep. Under the authors' procedure: From ImmunoSEQ came sequences covering only the junction and carrying no quality scores, so filtering differed. Profiling relied on immunoSEQ multiplex PCR, and the TCRdb table lists in-frame clones only, not all of them. V and J calls and clone size follow that table, whereas D and trimming were derived from the DNA. The profile covers about 560,000 clones, with about 80% appearing a single time and 12% taken by the ten largest. All the donors were Caucasian adults who lived in Nashville, Tennessee. V gave up 4 bases and J gave up 3 bases; unmatched junction bases: 12. Germline V gene data show CDR1 as MDHEN and CDR2 as SYDVKM. This CDR3 region has 16 residues.

The chain couples TRBV28 to TRBJ2-7; 7 bases are shared with TRBD2. This receptor was taken from a woman between 40 and 55 years old in good health. Some clones in this sample may be carry-over from other donors' samples. The sequenced material came from PBMCs. CDR3 sequence reads: CASSWGGLAELYEQYF. The CDR3 DNA follows: TGTGCCAGCAGTTGGGGAGGGCTAGCGGAGCTCTACGAGCAGTACTTC.